The 27 T cell receptor beta chains presented below share a single source sample, sequenced in a study of blood T cell repertoires in COVID-19. The repertoire was sequenced with immunoSEQ multiplex PCR; TCRdb's copy has only in-frame clones and lacks some. The sample shows roughly 400,000 clones, more than 75% of them seen only once. Sequencing used peripheral blood. The origin of the receptors is a woman aged 55 to 70 with COVID-19, enrolled during active disease.

This rearrangement joins TRBV9 to TRBJ2-1; 9 bases map to TRBD2. Germline V gene sequence: CDR1 SGDLS, CDR2 YYNGEE. This CDR3 is built from 15 residues. Trimming at V came to 1 base and at J to 9 bases, leaving 8 bases not matched to a gene. The CDR3 sequence: CASSVRGGVRGEQFF. CDR3 nucleotides: TGTGCCAGCAGCGTACGCGGGGGGGTAAGGGGTGAGCAGTTCTTC.

This chain joins TRBV12-3 or TRBV12-4 and TRBJ1-2; TRBD1 agrees at 7 bases. CDR3 length: 13 amino acids. Unmatched junction bases numbered 5, after V lost 6 bases and J lost 4 bases. CDR3 in amino acids: CASSPGQRYGYTF. CDR3 in DNA: TGTGCCAGCAGCCCGGGACAGCGCTATGGCTACACCTTC.

This clone was observed once. The V gene is TRBV28, the J gene TRBJ1-6; 9 bases line up with TRBD1. V shed 6 bases and J 10 bases; nucleotides not matched to a gene: 10. The CDR3 length is 15 residues. Germline assignment: CDR1 MDHEN and CDR2 SYDVKM. CDR3 sequence: CASSSGTGRYSPLHF. In nucleotides, the CDR3 is TGTGCCAGCAGCTCCGGGACAGGGAGGTACTCACCCCTCCACTTT.

CDR3 DNA: TGTGCCAGCAGCTCGACAACCACAGGGCGGAACACTGAAGCTTTCTTT. Translating it yields CASSSTTTGRNTEAFF. The rearrangement joins TRBV5-8 to TRBJ1-1, with D perhaps TRBD1 (6 bases). The germline CDR1 and CDR2 sequences are SGHTS and YDEGEE. V shed 3 bases and J shed 1 base, with 16 bases lying between them. The CDR3 is made up of 16 amino acids.

V gene TRBV12-5 combines with J gene TRBJ1-2, with a possible D match to TRBD1 (5 bases). CDR3 size: 12 residues. With 1 base removed from V and 14 bases from J, the gap between germline ends came to 14 bases. CDR1 LGHNT and CDR2 FRNRAP come from the germline V gene. Here the CDR3 DNA reads TGTGCTAGTGGTTTGGCGCGGCGGGGCCAGACCTTC. Protein sequence: CASGLARRGQTF.

The chain uses TRBV5-1 and TRBJ1-1, with 9 bases matching TRBD1. The CDR3 is made up of 15 amino acids. Looked up from germline, CDR1 is SGHRS and CDR2 is YFSETQ. Germline trimming cut 4 bases from V and 1 base from J; bases unmatched to any gene: 5. CDR3: CASSPGQGQNTEAFF. DNA of the CDR3: TGCGCCAGCAGCCCCGGACAGGGGCAGAACACTGAAGCTTTCTTT.

This clone has just one count. The CDR3 sequence is CASSLDPRPAFF. CDR3 in DNA: TGTGCCAGCAGTTTAGATCCCCGTCCGGCTTTCTTT. The gene calls are TRBV12-3 or TRBV12-4 and TRBJ1-1; D gene unclear. V lost 1 base and J 11 bases, leaving 11 bases between the germline ends. The CDR3 contains 12 residues.

This clone was recorded only once. V is TRBV9 and J is TRBJ2-1, with a possible D match to TRBD1 (5 bases). Trimming took off 0 bases at V and 2 bases at J, with 12 bases between the two ends. The germline CDR1 and CDR2 sequences are SGDLS and YYNGEE. This CDR3 has 16 amino acids. CDR3 DNA: TGTGCCAGCAGCGTAGCTGGGCAGGGCCCCTACAATGAGCAGTTCTTC. As protein: CASSVAGQGPYNEQFF.

The chain carries TRBV10-1 and TRBJ2-1; maybe TRBD1 (5 bases). Trimming left V 0 bases short and J 6 bases short, with 9 bases between. Germline-derived CDR1 and CDR2 are WNHNN and SYGVQD (reference sequence). The CDR3 runs to 14 residues. Here the CDR3 DNA reads TGCGCCAGCAGTGAGTCTAGGGGAATCAATGAGCAGTTCTTC. As protein: CASSESRGINEQFF.

The chain is built from TRBV28 and TRBJ2-1; D uncertain. Germline assignment: CDR1 MDHEN and CDR2 SYDVKM. V was pared by 1 base and J by 1 base, with 5 bases between. The CDR3 loop spans 14 amino acids. The CDR3 DNA sequence: TGTGCCAGCAGTTTATATCTGTCCTACAATGAGCAGTTCTTC. Translating gives CASSLYLSYNEQFF.

J is TRBJ1-5 and V is TRBV5-5; tentatively, D is TRBD1 (5 bases). Trimming stripped 4 bases from V and 0 bases from J, with 14 bases between. Germline CDR1 and CDR2: SGHKS and YYEKEE (reference sequence). This CDR3 is 16 amino acids long. CDR3 nucleotide sequence: TGTGCCAGCAGCCCGCAGGGCTCTTATAGCAATCAGCCCCAGCATTTT. Translation gives CASSPQGSYSNQPQHF. The complete variable domain, with remaining parts taken from reference TRBV5-5 and TRBJ1-5, reads DAGVTQSPTHLIKTRGQQVTLRCSPISGHKSVSWYQQVLGQGPQFIFQYYEKEERGRGNFPDRFSARQFPNYSSELNVNALLLGDSALYLCASSPQGSYSNQPQHFGDGTRLSIL.

This clone was picked up a small number of times. The chain couples TRBV12-3 or TRBV12-4 to TRBJ1-5; no firm D call. Trimming pared 2 bases from V and 11 bases from J, leaving 10 bases between. This CDR3 is 12 amino acids long. The chain's CDR3 is CASSLSEVAQHF. The CDR3 bases are TGTGCCAGCAGTTTATCGGAGGTTGCCCAGCATTTT.

The chain joins TRBV6-5 to TRBJ1-4; D call uncertain. Per germline, CDR1 MNHEY and CDR2 SVGAGI. There are 13 residues in the CDR3. V shed 5 bases and J shed 14 bases, with 18 bases lying between them. Written as DNA, the CDR3 is TGTGCCAGCAGTCCCGAGTCACGCCCGATGCTGTTTTTT. Translated, it gives CASSPESRPMLFF.

The chain carries TRBV10-1 and TRBJ1-1, with D unclear. Germline V gene sequence: CDR1 WNHNN, CDR2 SYGVQD (reference sequence). V was pared by 6 bases and J by 7 bases, with 6 bases between. CDR3 length: 10 amino acids. The CDR3 nucleotides are TGCGCCAGCAGGAGGGATGAAGCTTTCTTT. Its protein product is CASRRDEAFF.

The chain has TRBV19 and TRBJ2-3, with TRBD1 matching over 11 bases. The V gene end was trimmed by 4 bases and the J gene end by 6 bases; junction bases not matched to a gene: 6. Germline V gene data show CDR1 as LNHDA and CDR2 as SQIVND (reference sequence). The CDR3 is made up of 15 amino acids. CDR3 sequence (DNA): TGTGCCAGTAGTACCGGGACAGGGGGACAGGATACGCAGTATTTT. This sequence encodes CASSTGTGGQDTQYF.

V and J are TRBV28 and TRBJ1-2; D may be TRBD1 (5 bases). Germline CDR1 and CDR2: MDHEN and SYDVKM. This CDR3 has 12 amino acids. Trimming took 6 bases from V and 7 from J, leaving 12 bases between them. This chain's CDR3 is CASRQGTGGYTF. The CDR3 DNA follows: TGTGCCAGCAGACAAGGCACAGGTGGCTACACCTTC.

The chain is built from TRBV7-3 and TRBJ2-1; D might be TRBD1 (6 bases). Trimming took off 5 bases at V and 8 bases at J, with 22 bases between the two ends. The CDR3 length is 16 residues. The V gene's germline CDR1 is SGHTA and CDR2 FQGTGA. The CDR3: CASSLRGRGGSHEQFF. CDR3 sequence (DNA): TGTGCCAGCAGCCTCAGAGGGAGAGGGGGAAGCCATGAGCAGTTCTTC.

The rearrangement links TRBV9 to TRBJ1-4; 10 bases line up with TRBD1. Germline CDR1 is SGDLS and CDR2 is YYNGEE. Trimming took 3 bases from V and 8 from J; bases not matched to a gene: 10. The CDR3 contains 16 residues. The CDR3 DNA reads TGTGCCAGCAGCGCCCCTGTTCCGGGACAGGGGGAAAAACTGTTTTTT. It specifies CASSAPVPGQGEKLFF.

In this sample, this clone turned up a few times. The chain employs TRBV4-1 and TRBJ1-1; D may be TRBD1 (6 bases). Germline V gene data show CDR1 as MGHRA and CDR2 as YSYEKL. The CDR3 covers 15 residues. The V gene lost 0 bases and the J gene lost 1 base, with 9 bases spanning the gap. The CDR3 protein is CASSQDRGGNTEAFF. DNA for the CDR3: TGCGCCAGCAGCCAAGATCGAGGGGGGAACACTGAAGCTTTCTTT.

The chain combines TRBV4-2 with TRBJ1-5; D may be TRBD1 (6 bases). This CDR3 region has 12 residues. CDR1 and CDR2 (germline): LGHNA, YNFKEQ. Deletions cut 4 bases from V and 5 bases from J, with 6 bases between. Written as DNA, the CDR3 is TGTGCCAGCAGCCGGACAGATCAGCCCCAGCATTTT. Amino acid sequence: CASSRTDQPQHF.

This clone has just one count. The chain links TRBV28 to TRBJ1-1; D gene unclear. This CDR3 has 12 residues. CDR1 MDHEN and CDR2 SYDVKM come from the germline V gene. V was shortened by 5 bases and J by 4 bases, with 8 bases between the two germline ends. The CDR3, as DNA: TGTGCCAGCAGTCTTAAGCTCACTGAAGCTTTCTTT. This encodes CASSLKLTEAFF.

This clone was detected a few times. The chain combines TRBV30 with TRBJ1-1, with D unresolved. V was shortened by 4 bases and J by 4 bases, with 10 bases between the two germline ends. The CDR3 extends over 12 amino acids. Germline V gene data show CDR1 as GTSNPN and CDR2 as SVGIG (reference sequence). CDR3 protein: CAWTDKGTEAFF. CDR3 DNA: TGTGCCTGGACCGACAAAGGCACTGAAGCTTTCTTT.

V is TRBV23-1 and J is TRBJ2-7; D is unclear. TRBV23-1 falls under the ORF class, with uncertain function. The CDR3 loop spans 12 amino acids. Trimming stripped 2 bases from V and 5 bases from J, with 7 bases between. DNA for the CDR3: TGCGCCAGCAGTCAACGGGTCCACGAGCAGTACTTC. Protein product: CASSQRVHEQYF.

This chain connects TRBV10-1 to TRBJ1-1, with D unresolved. Per germline, CDR1 WNHNN and CDR2 SYGVQD (reference sequence). V dropped 6 bases and J dropped 0 bases, with 8 bases sitting between them. The length of the CDR3 is 13 residues. CDR3 DNA sequence: TGCGCCAGCAGACAGAACATGAACACTGAAGCTTTCTTT. The encoded protein is CASRQNMNTEAFF.

This clone came up many times. V usage is TRBV2 and J usage is TRBJ1-2, with D uncertain. The germline V gene encodes CDR1 SNHLY and CDR2 FYNNEI. The CDR3 is 15 amino acids. Trimming took off 3 bases at V and 4 bases at J, with 15 bases between the two ends. The CDR3 region has the DNA TGTGCCAGCAGTGAGCGGGAGGTTCATTTCTATGGCTACACCTTC. Translated: CASSEREVHFYGYTF. Combining the CDR3 with reference TRBV2 and TRBJ1-2 gives the whole variable domain EPEVTQTPSHQVTQMGQEVILRCVPISNHLYFYWYRQILGQKVEFLVSFYNNEISEKSEIFDDQFSVERPDGSNFTLKIRSTKLEDSAMYFCASSEREVHFYGYTFGSGTRLTVV.

The chain carries TRBV5-1 and TRBJ1-6; D is unresolved. Per the germline V gene, CDR1 is SGHRS and CDR2 is YFSETQ. The CDR3 totals 16 residues. V was clipped by 6 bases and J by 10 bases, with 23 bases between them. The CDR3 DNA reads as TGCGCCAGCACCCGGGGTATAGGGAGGGTCGCCTCACCCCTCCACTTT. Its protein product is CASTRGIGRVASPLHF.

This clone appeared a single time. The chain joins TRBV7-9 to TRBJ2-7; possible D gene TRBD2, 6 bases. This CDR3 region has 16 residues. CDR1 is SEHNR and CDR2 is FQNEAQ in the germline V gene (reference sequence). V lost 5 bases and J lost 5, with 22 bases in between. The CDR3 sequence is CASSPTTRIEGNEQYF. The CDR3 region has the DNA TGTGCCAGCAGCCCTACGACTAGGATTGAAGGAAACGAGCAGTACTTC. Full variable domain (remainder filled in from reference TRBV7-9 and TRBJ2-7): DTGVSQNPRHKITKRGQNVTFRCDPISEHNRLYWYRQTLGQGPEFLTYFQNEAQLEKSRLLSDRFSAERPKGSFSTLEIQRTEQGDSAMYLCASSPTTRIEGNEQYFGPGTRLTVT.